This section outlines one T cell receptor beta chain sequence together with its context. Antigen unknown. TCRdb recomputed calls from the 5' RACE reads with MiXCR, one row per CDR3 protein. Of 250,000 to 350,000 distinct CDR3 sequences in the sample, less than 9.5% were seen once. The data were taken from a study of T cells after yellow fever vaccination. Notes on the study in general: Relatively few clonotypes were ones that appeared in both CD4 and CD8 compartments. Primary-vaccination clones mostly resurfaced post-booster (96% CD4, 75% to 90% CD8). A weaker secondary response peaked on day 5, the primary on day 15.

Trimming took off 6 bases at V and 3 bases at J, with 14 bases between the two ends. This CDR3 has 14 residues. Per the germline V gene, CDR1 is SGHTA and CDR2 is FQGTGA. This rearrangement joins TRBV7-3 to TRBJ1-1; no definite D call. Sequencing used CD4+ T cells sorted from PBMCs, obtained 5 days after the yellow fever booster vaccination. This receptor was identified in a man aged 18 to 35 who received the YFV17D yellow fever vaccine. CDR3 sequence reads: CASRPRSGDTEAFF. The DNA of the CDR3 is TGTGCCAGCAGGCCAAGGTCTGGGGACACTGAAGCTTTCTTT.